Sequencing of this TCR beta chain was carried out in a study of shared clonotypes between healthy human individuals (TCRdb year 2020). The study in broad terms: The cohort included three men and a couple of women between 18 and 49 years of age. For each donor, CD4 naive and CD4 memory were each run on three plates, CD8 naive on two plates, and CD8 memory on one plate. To estimate repertoire size and how much clonotypes are shared between individuals, the study performed deep sequencing of blood TCR repertoires from a handful of healthy adults. Libraries were prepared and TCR repertoires were sequenced by different laboratories using diverse techniques, in order to increase sequencing depth and limit assay-specific biases. Leukapheresis yielded between about 0.8 and 9.5 billion PBMCs per donor.

Overall study outcomes, separate from this receptor: Because the study included only a small number of donors, the genetic and exposure-history diversity represented was limited. Based on pairwise subsampling, the degree of clonotype sharing among donors was expected to be affected by sequencing depth. Sampling was restricted to blood, and TCR repertoires in tissues likely differ from the TCR repertoires found in blood. Across four donors, 5% to 6% of naive CD4, around 3.3% of naive CD8, approximately 2.5% of memory CD4, and 0.4% of memory CD8 clonotypes were shared. Even with the large sequencing depth, rarefaction of the sorted-subset datasets indicated that sequencing was incomplete. Estimated clonotype richness was generally larger for naive than for memory subsets. Clonotypes shared by all four sorted-subset donors showed higher generation probabilities than non-shared clonotypes.

Healthy HIV-negative adults with no recently reported acute infections or vaccinations were included as donors. Only Caucasian adults living in Nashville, Tennessee, USA were represented among the donors. CD4+ T cells were enriched by magnetic negative selection; naive cells were then positively selected on CD45RA, and the negative fraction formed the memory subset. Blood was obtained by leukapheresis, after which PBMCs were separated by Ficoll-Histopaque density gradient centrifugation and cryopreserved in liquid nitrogen vapor phase. Analytical flow cytometry was used to check the purity and quantity of each magnetically sorted T cell population. Genomic DNA was isolated from every sorted fraction and measured by UV absorbance on a Nanodrop 2000c. Using the deep immunoSEQ assay, multiplex PCR amplified TCR CDR3 regions from genomic DNA. Extracted genomic DNA from each cell subset was distributed evenly across all wells of several immunoSEQ 96-well plates, and each plate was treated as a replicate. For sorted subsets, about 200 ng genomic DNA, equal to about 30,000 T cell genomes, was loaded into each replicate PCR. The purified libraries were quantified using a Qubit 3.0 fluorometer, sized with a Bioanalyzer 2100, and then quantified again using the KAPA Library Quantification kit. A separate single-read 150-cycle Illumina NextSeq 550 flow cell was used to sequence each immunoSEQ 96-well plate. Under the source paper's analysis protocol: The immunoSEQ output contained only junctional sequences without quality scores, so filtering could not match that applied to full-length reads. Sequences were annotated with PyIR, a Python wrapper for IgBLAST v1.9, and V/J genes and CDR3 were assigned using IMGT germline references. Reads were filtered out if the reads had weak V/J assignments (E-value above 1e-6), no CDR3, stop codons, out-of-frame junctions, or ambiguous translated residues. V3J clonotypes were defined as sequences sharing an identical inferred V gene, J gene, and CDR3 amino acid sequence. Percentage overlap between repertoires was computed as shared unique clonotypes divided by the size of the smaller repertoire. Repertoire richness was assessed with RTK rarefaction, the Chao1 estimator, and Recon v2.1 estimates of unobserved clonotypes. Generation probabilities were computed with OLGA for all TCRbeta clonotypes obtained by the gDNA method from four donors. The table comes from immuneACCESS by way of TCRdb, which keeps in-frame sequences with V and J called. Part of the clones is missing from these tables; in studies checked, under half for an unresolved V gene and the rest for unknown reasons. That table gives V, J and clone size, and the DNA gave D and trimming. Present in this sample are 1,400,000 or so clones, approximately 98.5% of which were seen just once. The ten top clones hold approximately 0.38% of the sample.

As to this clone: The antigen it binds to is not known. Per-base qualities were not stored, and no clone one base away is much larger.

CDR1 and CDR2, looked up from the germline V gene, are SGHTA and FQGTGA. From V the trimming removes 4 bases and from J it removes 1 base, while the gene matches leave 5 bases of the junction unaccounted for. From its cysteine to its phenylalanine, the CDR3 spans 18 amino acids. Here the CDR3 DNA is all that survives: 54 bases in frame from base 1. The specimen was naive CD4+ T cells sorted from blood. The sample's cell subset or site label, decoded: CD45RA+ positively selected. This receptor was identified in a man aged 30 to 45 in good health. The rearranged chain carries TRBV7-3 and TRBJ2-1; a stretch of 15 junction bases matches TRBD2. The CDR3 amino acid sequence is: CASSSKGLAGGSYNEQFF. The DNA sequence is given as TGTGCCAGCAGCTCCAAGGGACTAGCGGGAGGATCCTACAATGAGCAGTTCTTC. Outside the CDR3, residues come from the reference TRBV7-3 and TRBJ2-1 proteins, so the full variable domain is: GAGVSQTPSNKVTEKGKYVELRCDPISGHTALYWYRQSLGQGPEFLIYFQGTGAADDSGLPNDRFFAVRPEGSVSTLKIQRTERGDSAVYLCASSSKGLAGGSYNEQFFGPGTRLTVL.